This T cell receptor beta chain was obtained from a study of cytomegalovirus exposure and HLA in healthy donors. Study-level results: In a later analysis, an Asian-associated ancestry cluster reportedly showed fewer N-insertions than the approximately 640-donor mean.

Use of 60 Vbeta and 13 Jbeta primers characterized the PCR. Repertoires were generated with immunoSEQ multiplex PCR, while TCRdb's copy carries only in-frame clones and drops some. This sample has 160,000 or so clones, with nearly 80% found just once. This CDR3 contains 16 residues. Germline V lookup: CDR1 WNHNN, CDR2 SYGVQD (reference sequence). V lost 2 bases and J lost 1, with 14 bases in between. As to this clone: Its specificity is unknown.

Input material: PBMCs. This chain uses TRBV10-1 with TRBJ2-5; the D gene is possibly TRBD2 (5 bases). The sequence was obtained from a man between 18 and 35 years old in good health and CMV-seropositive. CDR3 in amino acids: CASSETATRIQETQYF. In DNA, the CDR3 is TGCGCCAGCAGTGAGACCGCTACTAGAATCCAAGAGACCCAGTACTTC.